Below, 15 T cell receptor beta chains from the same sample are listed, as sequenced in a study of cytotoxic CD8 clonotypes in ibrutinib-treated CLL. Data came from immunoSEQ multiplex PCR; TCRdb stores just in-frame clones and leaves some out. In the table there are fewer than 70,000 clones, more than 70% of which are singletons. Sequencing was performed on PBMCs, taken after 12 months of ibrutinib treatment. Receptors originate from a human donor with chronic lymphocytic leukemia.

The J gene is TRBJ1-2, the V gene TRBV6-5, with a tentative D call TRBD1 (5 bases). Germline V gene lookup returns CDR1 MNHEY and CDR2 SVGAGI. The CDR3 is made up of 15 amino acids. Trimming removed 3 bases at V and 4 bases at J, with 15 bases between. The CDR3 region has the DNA TGTGCCAGCAGTTATAACGGACAAATTACCTATGGCTACACCTTC. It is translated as CASSYNGQITYGYTF.

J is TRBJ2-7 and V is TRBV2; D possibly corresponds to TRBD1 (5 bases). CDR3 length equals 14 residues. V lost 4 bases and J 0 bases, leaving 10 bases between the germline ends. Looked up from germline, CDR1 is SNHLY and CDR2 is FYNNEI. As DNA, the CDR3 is TGTGCCAGCAGTGCCCAGGGTTCCTCCTACGAGCAGTACTTC. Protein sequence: CASSAQGSSYEQYF.

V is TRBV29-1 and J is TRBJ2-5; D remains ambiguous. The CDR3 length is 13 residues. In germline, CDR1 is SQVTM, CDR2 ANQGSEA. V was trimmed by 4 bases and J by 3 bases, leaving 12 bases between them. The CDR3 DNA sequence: TGCAGCGTTGGGTCGCGCGTGGAAGAGACCCAGTACTTC. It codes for CSVGSRVEETQYF.

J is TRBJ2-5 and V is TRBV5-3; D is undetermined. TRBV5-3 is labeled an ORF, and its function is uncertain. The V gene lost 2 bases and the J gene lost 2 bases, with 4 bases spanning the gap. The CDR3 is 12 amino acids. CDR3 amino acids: CARSLRQETQYF. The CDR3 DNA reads TGTGCCAGAAGCTTAAGGCAAGAGACCCAGTACTTC.

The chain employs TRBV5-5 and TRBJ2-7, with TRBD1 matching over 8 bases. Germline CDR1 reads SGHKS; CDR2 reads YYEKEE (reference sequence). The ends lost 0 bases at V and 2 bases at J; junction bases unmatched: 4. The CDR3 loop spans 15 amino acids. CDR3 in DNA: TGTGCCAGCAGCTTGGGGACAGGGTCGACCTACGAGCAGTACTTC. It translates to CASSLGTGSTYEQYF.

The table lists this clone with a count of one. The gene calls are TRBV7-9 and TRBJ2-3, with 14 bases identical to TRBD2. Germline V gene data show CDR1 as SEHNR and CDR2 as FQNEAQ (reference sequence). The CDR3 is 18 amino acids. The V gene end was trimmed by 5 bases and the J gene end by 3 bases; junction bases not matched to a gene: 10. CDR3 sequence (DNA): TGTGCCAGCAGCCCTAGAGCGAGGACTAGCGGGAGGACAGATACGCAGTATTTT. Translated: CASSPRARTSGRTDTQYF.

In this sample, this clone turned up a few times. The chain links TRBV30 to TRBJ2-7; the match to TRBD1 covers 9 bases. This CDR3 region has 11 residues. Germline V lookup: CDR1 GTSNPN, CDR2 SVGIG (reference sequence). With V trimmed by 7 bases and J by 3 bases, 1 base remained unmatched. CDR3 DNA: TGTGCCTCGGGACAGGGCTACGAGCAGTACTTC. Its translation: CASGQGYEQYF.

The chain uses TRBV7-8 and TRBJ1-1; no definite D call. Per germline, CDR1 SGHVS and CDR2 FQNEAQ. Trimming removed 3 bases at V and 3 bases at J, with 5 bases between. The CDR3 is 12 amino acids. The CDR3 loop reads CASSFPDTEAFF. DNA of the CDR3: TGTGCCAGCAGCTTTCCGGACACTGAAGCTTTCTTT.

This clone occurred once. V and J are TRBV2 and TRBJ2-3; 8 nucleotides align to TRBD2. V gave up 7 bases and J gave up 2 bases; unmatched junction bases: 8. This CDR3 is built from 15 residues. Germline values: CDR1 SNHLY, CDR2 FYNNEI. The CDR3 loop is CASKTSGSYTDTQYF. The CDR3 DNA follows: TGTGCCAGCAAAACCAGCGGGAGTTACACAGATACGCAGTATTTT.

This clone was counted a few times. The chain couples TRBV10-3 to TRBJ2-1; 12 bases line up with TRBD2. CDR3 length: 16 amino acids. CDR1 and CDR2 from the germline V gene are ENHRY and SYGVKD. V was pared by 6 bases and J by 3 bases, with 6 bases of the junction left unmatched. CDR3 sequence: CAISRLAGEYYNEQFF. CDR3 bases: TGTGCCATCAGCCGACTAGCGGGAGAATACTACAATGAGCAGTTCTTC.

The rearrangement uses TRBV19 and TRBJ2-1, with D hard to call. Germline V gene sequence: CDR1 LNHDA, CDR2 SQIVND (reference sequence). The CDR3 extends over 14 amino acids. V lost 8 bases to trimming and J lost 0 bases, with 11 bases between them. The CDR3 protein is CASSLTSSYNEQFF. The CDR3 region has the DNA TGTGCCAGTTCCCTGACGAGCTCCTACAATGAGCAGTTCTTC.

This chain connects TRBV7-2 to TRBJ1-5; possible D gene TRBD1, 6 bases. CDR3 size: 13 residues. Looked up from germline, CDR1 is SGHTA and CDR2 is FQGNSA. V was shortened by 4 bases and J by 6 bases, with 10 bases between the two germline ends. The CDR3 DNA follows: TGTGCCAGCAGCTGGAGAGGGGGTCAGCCCCAGCATTTT. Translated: CASSWRGGQPQHF. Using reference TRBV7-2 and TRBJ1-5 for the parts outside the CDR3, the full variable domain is GAGVSQSPSNKVTEKGKDVELRCDPISGHTALYWYRQSLGQGLEFLIYFQGNSAPDKSGLPSDRFSAERTGGSVSTLTIQRTQQEDSAVYLCASSWRGGQPQHFGDGTRLSIL.

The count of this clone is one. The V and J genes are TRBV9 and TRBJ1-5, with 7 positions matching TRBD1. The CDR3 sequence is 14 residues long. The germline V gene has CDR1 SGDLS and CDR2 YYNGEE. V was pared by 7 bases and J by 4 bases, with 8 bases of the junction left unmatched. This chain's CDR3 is CASSGGEWNQPQHF. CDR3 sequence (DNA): TGTGCCAGCTCAGGGGGTGAATGGAATCAGCCCCAGCATTTT.

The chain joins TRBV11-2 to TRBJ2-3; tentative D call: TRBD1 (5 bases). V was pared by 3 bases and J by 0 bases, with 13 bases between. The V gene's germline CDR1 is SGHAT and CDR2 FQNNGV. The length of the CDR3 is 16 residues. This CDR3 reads CASSLQGVPSTDTQYF. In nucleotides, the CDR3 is TGTGCCAGCAGCTTGCAAGGGGTTCCTAGCACAGATACGCAGTATTTT.

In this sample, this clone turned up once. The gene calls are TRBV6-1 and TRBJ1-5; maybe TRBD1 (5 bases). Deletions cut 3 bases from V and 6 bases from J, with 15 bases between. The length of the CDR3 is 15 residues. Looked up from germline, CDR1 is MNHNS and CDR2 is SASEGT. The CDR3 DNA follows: TGTGCCAGCAGTGAGGGGACGCACGTTGGTCAGCCCCAGCATTTT. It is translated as CASSEGTHVGQPQHF.